This T cell receptor (beta chain) was profiled in a study of type 1 and type 2 diabetes patients. Study-wide background: T cells were magnetically sorted from PBMCs as CD4+ or CD8+ subsets. The whole study generated about 18 million paired-end reads.

The germline V gene encodes CDR1 MNHEY and CDR2 SVGEGT. The CDR3 runs 15 residues. Trimming removed 7 bases from V and 7 bases from J; junction bases left unmatched: 10. Remarks on this clonotype: Antigen: not known.

PCR was run on genomic DNA. Amplification of the beta chain CDR3 used 30 forward and 13 reverse multiplex primers. TCRdb recomputed calls from the multiplex PCR reads with MiXCR, one row per CDR3 protein. Among 250,000 or so distinct CDR3 sequences listed, around 47% were seen once. Findings of the study overall: Some T1D-only expanded clones might appear in more T2D or control samples. Age and gender were not matched between study groups, possibly biasing interpretation.

The chain recombines TRBV6-2 or TRBV6-3 with TRBJ2-1, with 10 bases fitting TRBD1. Sample: peripheral blood mononuclear cells (PBMCs). The receptor's source is a man in his late teens or twenties with type 2 diabetes. The CDR3 spells CASNPDRGRVNEQFF. CDR3 coding DNA: TGTGCCAGCAACCCGGACAGGGGGAGGGTAAATGAGCAGTTCTTC.